The clone carrying this T cell receptor (beta chain) was seen ten or more times. Its antigen is as yet unknown. RNA transcripts served as template for amplifying TCR beta CDR3 sequences. After a first-round RT-PCR with HTBI primers, a second-round multiplex PCR was run. TCRdb independently ran MiXCR on the multiplex PCR reads; one entry per CDR3 protein. The sample holds hundreds of thousands of distinct CDR3 sequences; 20% to 25% are singletons and the top ten take roughly 3%. The data stem from a study of Graves' ophthalmopathy and Graves' hyperthyroidism. V lost 0 bases, J lost 6 bases, and 12 bases lay in between. CDR1 MNHEY and CDR2 SVGAGI come from the germline V gene. The CDR3 contains 15 residues. Findings of the study overall: Blood samples also showed most expanded thyroid clonotypes exceeding 0.001 frequency.

Pregnant or lactating patients and those with other autoimmune diseases or uncontrolled infections were excluded. It was on clinical symptoms, serum thyroxine, TRAb, thyroid ultrasound and orbital computed tomography that diagnosis relied. The clonotype was recovered from a woman aged 18-29 years with stable Graves' hyperthyroidism. The chain is built from TRBV6-5 and TRBJ1-5; possible D gene TRBD1, 6 bases. Sequencing was performed on peripheral blood. The CDR3 loop reads CASSYSGPGVQPQHF. The CDR3 region has the DNA TGTGCCAGCAGTTACTCGGGGCCAGGGGTTCAGCCCCAGCATTTT.